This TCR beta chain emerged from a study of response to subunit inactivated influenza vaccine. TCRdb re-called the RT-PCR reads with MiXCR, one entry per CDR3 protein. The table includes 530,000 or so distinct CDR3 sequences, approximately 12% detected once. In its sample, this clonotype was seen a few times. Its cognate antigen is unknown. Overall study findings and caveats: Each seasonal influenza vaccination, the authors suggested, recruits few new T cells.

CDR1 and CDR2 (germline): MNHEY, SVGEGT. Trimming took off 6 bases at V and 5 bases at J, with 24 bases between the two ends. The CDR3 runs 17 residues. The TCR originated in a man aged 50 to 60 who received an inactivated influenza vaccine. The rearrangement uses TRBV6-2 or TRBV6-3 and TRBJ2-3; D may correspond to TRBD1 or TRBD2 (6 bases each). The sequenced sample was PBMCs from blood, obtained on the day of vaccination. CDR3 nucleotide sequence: TGTGCCAGCAGACCCCGCCGGGGGCGGGCGGGTCAAGATACGCAGTATTTT. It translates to CASRPRRGRAGQDTQYF.